One sample yielded the 20 T cell receptor beta chains listed below, sequenced in a study of cytomegalovirus exposure and HLA in healthy donors. With 60 Vbeta and 13 Jbeta primers, the PCR was carried out. TCRdb's copy holds only in-frame clones and misses some; the assay was immunoSEQ multiplex PCR. The sample holds 100,000 to 150,000 clones, 65% to 85% seen once. The sequenced sample was PBMCs. These receptors were taken from a man aged 50-59 years in good health and CMV-seronegative.

The chain couples TRBV5-1 to TRBJ2-5; 11 bases agree with TRBD2. This CDR3 spans 16 amino acids. Per the germline V gene, CDR1 is SGHRS and CDR2 is YFSETQ. Unmatched junction bases numbered 6, after V lost 2 bases and J lost 3 bases. This CDR3 is CASSLYSGGAEETQYF. DNA of the CDR3: TGCGCCAGCAGCTTATATAGCGGGGGGGCCGAAGAGACCCAGTACTTC.

The chain employs TRBV7-9 and TRBJ2-7; 10 bases are shared with TRBD2. V lost 5 bases, J lost 6 bases, and 10 bases stayed unmatched. Germline CDR1 is SEHNR and CDR2 is FQNEAQ (reference sequence). This CDR3 is 15 amino acids long. The CDR3 bases are TGTGCCAGCAGCCCACAGGCTAGCGGGAGACCCGAGCAGTACTTC. Protein product: CASSPQASGRPEQYF.

This chain connects TRBV27 to TRBJ2-7; TRBD2 is a possible D gene (5 bases). The CDR3 totals 13 residues. V was trimmed by 4 bases and J by 2 bases, leaving 9 bases between them. The germline gives CDR1 MNHEY, CDR2 SMNVEV (reference sequence). CDR3 loop: CASSSSGPYEQYF. CDR3 bases: TGTGCCAGCAGTTCCAGCGGACCCTACGAGCAGTACTTC.

V and J are TRBV2 and TRBJ2-6; D perhaps matches TRBD1 (6 bases). This CDR3 comprises 15 residues. Trimming took 8 bases from V and 2 from J, leaving 13 bases between them. Germline V gene sequence: CDR1 SNHLY, CDR2 FYNNEI. CDR3 bases: TGTGCCAGCCTCATCCGACAGGCTGGGGCCAACGTCCTGACTTTC. Translation gives CASLIRQAGANVLTF.

For this clone: The junction departs from germline at one end; a sequencing error may be responsible. This chain uses TRBV11-1 with TRBJ2-5, with 7 bases that match TRBD2. Germline V gives CDR1 SGHAT, CDR2 FQDESV (reference sequence). The length of the CDR3 is 13 residues. The CDR3 DNA follows: TGTGCCAGCAGCGTAGCACTAGCGGAGACCCAGTACTTC. It translates to CASSVALAETQYF.

The V gene is TRBV28, the J gene TRBJ2-4; 11 positions agree with TRBD1. V was pared by 6 bases and J by 0 bases, with 16 bases of the junction left unmatched. The V gene's germline CDR1 is MDHEN and CDR2 SYDVKM. The CDR3 loop spans 20 amino acids. CDR3 loop: CASSTRTGQGAPIAKNIQYF. As DNA, the CDR3 is TGTGCCAGCAGCACCCGGACCGGACAGGGGGCCCCCATAGCCAAAAACATTCAGTACTTC.

This chain joins TRBV18 and TRBJ2-1, with D possibly matching TRBD2 (6 bases). Germline loops: CDR1 KGHSH, CDR2 LQKENI. The CDR3 is made up of 14 amino acids. Trimming removed 3 bases at V and 2 bases at J, with 8 bases between. This chain's CDR3 is CASSPRETYNEQFF. CDR3 nucleotides: TGTGCCAGCTCACCTCGGGAGACCTACAATGAGCAGTTCTTC. The full variable domain, in which reference TRBV18 and TRBJ2-1 provide the parts outside the CDR3, is NAGVMQNPRHLVRRRGQEARLRCSPMKGHSHVYWYRQLPEEGLKFMVYLQKENIIDESGMPKERFSAEFPKEGPSILRIQQVVRGDSAAYFCASSPRETYNEQFFGPGTRLTVL.

The V call is TRBV25-1, the J call TRBJ2-7; weak D call: TRBD1 (6 bases). The CDR3 totals 14 residues. V was pared by 7 bases and J by 3 bases, with 16 bases between. Germline-derived CDR1 and CDR2 are MGHDK and SYGVNS. CDR3 loop: CASTPDSLIYEQYF. CDR3 nucleotide sequence: TGTGCCAGCACACCGGACAGCCTGATCTACGAGCAGTACTTC.

This CDR3 reads CASSPGAESTDTQYF. As DNA, the CDR3 is TGTGCCAGCTCCCCAGGGGCAGAAAGCACAGATACGCAGTATTTT. V is TRBV18 and J is TRBJ2-3, with a tentative D call TRBD1 (6 bases). Germline V gene sequence: CDR1 KGHSH, CDR2 LQKENI. V dropped 6 bases and J dropped 0 bases, with 13 bases sitting between them. The CDR3 consists of 15 residues.

Here the CDR3 DNA reads TGTGCCAGCAGACCCCCGGGGGTATCCAAGCGGCACGAGCAGTACTTC. Encoded protein: CASRPPGVSKRHEQYF. This rearrangement joins TRBV28 to TRBJ2-7, with a weak D call TRBD2 (6 bases). CDR3 length: 16 residues. Per the germline V gene, CDR1 is MDHEN and CDR2 is SYDVKM. Deletions cut 6 bases from V and 5 bases from J, with 23 bases between.

This chain connects TRBV28 to TRBJ1-4; the D gene is possibly TRBD1 (6 bases). V was cut by 5 bases and J by 7 bases, with 17 bases left in between. This CDR3 has 15 amino acids. Germline loops: CDR1 MDHEN, CDR2 SYDVKM. CDR3 region: CASSPQTGFGEKLFF. CDR3 nucleotide sequence: TGTGCCAGCAGTCCCCAAACAGGGTTTGGTGAAAAACTGTTTTTT.

This rearrangement joins TRBV6-6 to TRBJ2-1, with TRBD2 matching 12 bases. Looked up from germline, CDR1 is MNHNY and CDR2 is SVGAGI (reference sequence). This CDR3 is built from 14 residues. The V segment lost 9 bases and the J segment 12 bases; nucleotides outside the gene matches: 12. The CDR3 sequence: CASGQTSGRSRQFF. The CDR3 bases are TGTGCCAGTGGCCAGACTAGCGGGAGATCTCGGCAGTTCTTC.

The chain carries TRBV30 and TRBJ2-1, with 9 bases aligning to TRBD1. V lost 1 base, J lost 5 bases, and 0 bases stayed unmatched. Germline CDR1 GTSNPN, CDR2 SVGIG (reference sequence). The CDR3 runs to 13 residues. The CDR3 here is CAWSGDRDNEQFF. The CDR3 coding sequence is TGTGCCTGGAGTGGGGACAGGGACAATGAGCAGTTCTTC.

This clone was detected a few times. The chain joins TRBV7-2 to TRBJ1-3, with a possible D match to TRBD1 (5 bases). CDR3 length: 17 amino acids. V lost 6 bases to trimming and J lost 0 bases, with 18 bases between them. CDR1 is SGHTA, CDR2 FQGNSA, per germline. CDR3 sequence reads: CASSRRRDSTSGNTIYF. CDR3 nucleotides: TGTGCCAGCAGTAGAAGGCGTGACAGCACCTCTGGAAACACCATATATTTT.

The chain recombines TRBV19 with TRBJ2-1; tentative D call: TRBD2 (5 bases). Trimming removed 3 bases at V and 7 bases at J, with 10 bases between. Germline-derived CDR1 and CDR2 are LNHDA and SQIVND (reference sequence). This CDR3 region has 13 residues. The CDR3 DNA reads TGTGCCAGTAGTATTCTAGGCGGGAATGAGCAGTTCTTC. Its protein product is CASSILGGNEQFF. The full variable domain, in which reference TRBV19 and TRBJ2-1 provide the parts outside the CDR3, is DGGITQSPKYLFRKEGQNVTLSCEQNLNHDAMYWYRQDPGQGLRLIYYSQIVNDFQKGDIAEGYSVSREKKESFPLTVTSAQKNPTAFYLCASSILGGNEQFFGPGTRLTVL.

V and J are TRBV11-3 and TRBJ2-1; TRBD2 aligns across 7 bases. The germline gives CDR1 SGHNT, CDR2 YENEEA. CDR3 length: 16 amino acids. After removal of 5 bases from V and 3 bases from J, the junction contained 10 bases not matched to a gene. The CDR3 reads CASSPTRASGYNEQFF. The CDR3 nucleotides are TGTGCCAGCAGCCCTACCCGAGCTAGCGGCTACAATGAGCAGTTCTTC.

In its sample, this clone was seen a few times. The chain has TRBV30 and TRBJ1-4; TRBD1 matches 8 bases. The CDR3 sequence is 13 residues long. The V gene end was trimmed by 3 bases and the J gene end by 8 bases; junction bases not matched to a gene: 5. Germline CDR1 GTSNPN, CDR2 SVGIG (reference sequence). CDR3 bases: TGTGCCTGGAGATCCAGGGGGCAAGAAAAACTGTTTTTT. Encoded protein: CAWRSRGQEKLFF. The variable domain in full, completed from reference TRBV30 and TRBJ1-4, reads SQTIHQWPATLVQPVGSPLSLECTVEGTSNPNLYWYRQAAGRGLQLLFYSVGIGQISSEVPQNLSASRPQDRQFILSSKKLLLSDSGFYLCAWRSRGQEKLFFGSGTQLSVL.

The chain is built from TRBV6-4 and TRBJ2-1; D is possibly TRBD2 (5 bases). The CDR3 has 16 residues. Germline CDR1 is MRHNA and CDR2 is SNTAGT. V was clipped by 6 bases and J by 4 bases, with 19 bases between them. CDR3 in DNA: TGTGCCAGCAGGGTTTCCCCCTCGGACTTTTACAATGAGCAGTTCTTC. Its translation is CASRVSPSDFYNEQFF.

The rearrangement uses TRBV6-1 and TRBJ2-2, with 9 nucleotides matching TRBD2. The germline gives CDR1 MNHNS, CDR2 SASEGT. The ends lost 4 bases at V and 5 bases at J; junction bases unmatched: 5. The CDR3 extends over 15 amino acids. The CDR3 protein is CASSGGTSRTGELFF. CDR3 DNA: TGTGCCAGCAGTGGCGGGACTAGCCGGACCGGGGAGCTGTTTTTT.

J is TRBJ2-7 and V is TRBV11-2; 9 bases line up with TRBD2. This CDR3 region has 17 residues. Unmatched junction bases numbered 13, after V lost 5 bases and J lost 2 bases. Germline V gene data show CDR1 as SGHAT and CDR2 as FQNNGV. In nucleotides, the CDR3 is TGTGCCAGCAGCCCCCGGAGTAGCGGGGGACTACCCTACGAGCAGTACTTC. Translating gives CASSPRSSGGLPYEQYF.